The 17 T cell receptor beta chains given below trace back to one sample, sequenced in a study of T cell responses to AZD1222 COVID-19 vaccine. Produced via immunoSEQ multiplex PCR; TCRdb's table is partial and in-frame only. Altogether about 150,000 clones are present, 92% being singletons, with the ten largest covering approximately 3.5%. The sequencing used peripheral blood, collected 28 days after the second AZD1222 dose. The receptors were gathered from an adult who received the AZD1222 COVID-19 vaccine.

The J gene is TRBJ2-3, the V gene TRBV5-8; TRBD2 aligns across 11 bases. This CDR3 is built from 15 residues. Looked up from germline, CDR1 is SGHTS and CDR2 is YDEGEE. V shed 7 bases, J shed 1 base, and the junction held 5 bases outside the gene matches. In DNA, the CDR3 is TGTGCCAGCGGGACTAGCGGCTCTCGCACAGATACGCAGTATTTT. Translation: CASGTSGSRTDTQYF.

The chain couples TRBV13 to TRBJ1-5; D ambiguous. V dropped 3 bases and J dropped 3 bases, with 6 bases sitting between them. Germline V gene lookup returns CDR1 PRHDT and CDR2 FYEKMQ (reference sequence). This CDR3 is built from 13 residues. The CDR3 coding sequence is TGTGCCAGCAGCTTCGGGGACAATCAGCCCCAGCATTTT. This sequence encodes CASSFGDNQPQHF.

As concerns this clone: One junction end disagrees with the germline gene, perhaps due to a read error. The chain uses TRBV4-2 and TRBJ2-7, with D unresolved. CDR1 LGHNA and CDR2 YNFKEQ come from the germline V gene. This CDR3 comprises 12 residues. CDR3 loop: CASSQTGSSVLF. Here the CDR3 DNA reads TGTGCCAGCAGCCAAACCGGGTCATCGGTGCTCTTC.

The V and J genes are TRBV9 and TRBJ2-2, with TRBD1 matching 8 bases. Germline lookup yields CDR1 SGDLS and CDR2 YYNGEE. The CDR3 extends over 15 amino acids. Losses at the gene ends were 4 bases for V and 6 bases for J; bases not matched to a gene: 8. The CDR3 here is CASSISLQGAGELFF. The DNA for the CDR3 is TGTGCCAGCAGCATCAGTCTACAGGGGGCCGGGGAGCTGTTTTTT.

This chain links TRBV5-1 with TRBJ2-5; D is unresolved. From germline, CDR1 is SGHRS and CDR2 YFSETQ. The CDR3 runs to 16 residues. V lost 4 bases to trimming and J lost 0 bases, with 16 bases between them. CDR3 region: CASSLYRNTYQETQYF. DNA for the CDR3: TGCGCCAGCAGCCTATATCGCAACACCTACCAAGAGACCCAGTACTTC. The entire variable domain, with the rest obtained from reference TRBV5-1 and TRBJ2-5, is as follows: KAGVTQTPRYLIKTRGQQVTLSCSPISGHRSVSWYQQTPGQGLQFLFEYFSETQRNKGNFPGRFSGRQFSNSRSEMNVSTLELGDSALYLCASSLYRNTYQETQYFGPGTRLLVL.

This rearrangement joins TRBV7-2 to TRBJ2-2, with a tentative D call TRBD2 (6 bases). Trimming removed 5 bases at V and 0 bases at J, with 16 bases between. The CDR3 covers 17 residues. Germline CDR1 is SGHTA and CDR2 is FQGNSA. The CDR3 coding sequence is TGTGCCAGCAGCCGTGGGGAGGATTTCGCGAACACCGGGGAGCTGTTTTTT. It yields the protein CASSRGEDFANTGELFF.

This clone was detected only once. The rearrangement joins TRBV4-3 to TRBJ1-2; 9 nucleotides match TRBD1. J gave up 6 bases and V 0 bases, and 20 bases lay outside the gene matches. Germline loops: CDR1 LGHNA, CDR2 YSLEER. This CDR3 has 20 amino acids. The CDR3 region has the DNA TGCGCCAGCAGCCAAGAAACCATACGGGAACAGGGGGCGCGTCCGAATGGCTACACCTTC. It yields the protein CASSQETIREQGARPNGYTF.

The V gene is TRBV15, the J gene TRBJ1-1, with unresolved D. The CDR3 consists of 13 residues. V was cut by 4 bases and J by 1 base, with 7 bases left in between. Germline CDR1 reads LNHNV; CDR2 reads YYDKDF (reference sequence). CDR3 amino acids: CATSIEPNTEAFF. The CDR3 DNA reads TGTGCCACCAGCATTGAGCCGAACACTGAAGCTTTCTTT.

The genes are TRBV5-1 and TRBJ2-1; TRBD1 matches at 8 bases. CDR1 and CDR2 from the germline V gene are SGHRS and YFSETQ. Germline trimming cut 4 bases from V and 4 bases from J; bases unmatched to any gene: 4. This CDR3 comprises 14 residues. CDR3 loop: CASSVRQGYNEQFF. The CDR3 DNA reads as TGCGCCAGCAGCGTTCGACAGGGGTACAATGAGCAGTTCTTC.

The rearrangement joins TRBV11-2 to TRBJ2-2; TRBD2 matches 8 bases. CDR3 length: 19 residues. Germline CDR1 SGHAT, CDR2 FQNNGV. Trimming removed 9 bases from V and 4 bases from J; junction bases left unmatched: 22. CDR3 residues: CASPPGTRGDYSGTGELFF. The CDR3 nucleotides read TGTGCCAGTCCACCCGGGACTAGAGGAGATTATAGCGGCACCGGGGAGCTGTTTTTT. The variable domain in full, completed from reference TRBV11-2 and TRBJ2-2, reads EAGVAQSPRYKIIEKRQSVAFWCNPISGHATLYWYQQILGQGPKLLIQFQNNGVVDDSQLPKDRFSAERLKGVDSTLKIQPAKLEDSAVYLCASPPGTRGDYSGTGELFFGEGSRLTVL.

The chain recombines TRBV5-1 with TRBJ1-3, with 9 positions matching TRBD1. Germline assignment: CDR1 SGHRS and CDR2 YFSETQ. The CDR3 spans 15 residues. V lost 5 bases to trimming and J lost 4 bases; unmatched junction nucleotides: 7. The DNA of the CDR3 is TGCGCCAGCAGTCCAGGCGGGACAGGGGGAAACACCATATATTTT. Its protein is CASSPGGTGGNTIYF.

The J gene is TRBJ2-7, the V gene TRBV14; TRBD2 matches 7 bases. The germline gives CDR1 SGHDN, CDR2 FVKESK. The junction had 11 bases not matched to a gene; V was cut back by 3 bases and J by 6 bases. The CDR3 spans 15 residues. The DNA of the CDR3 is TGTGCCAGCAGCCACGCGGGAGTGTCAGTTGGCGAGCAGTACTTC. Translating gives CASSHAGVSVGEQYF.

V usage is TRBV4-3 and J usage is TRBJ1-2; a weak D match, TRBD1 (5 bases). CDR3 length: 14 amino acids. Per germline, CDR1 LGHNA and CDR2 YSLEER. Trimming removed 4 bases at V and 2 bases at J, with 11 bases between. The CDR3 here is CASSRGTANYGYTF. For the CDR3, the DNA is TGCGCCAGCAGCCGAGGGACGGCCAACTATGGCTACACCTTC.

A remark on this clone: The germline gene is not matched at one end of the junction; a read error may be the cause. V gene TRBV19 combines with J gene TRBJ1-2; TRBD1 aligns across 10 bases. The CDR3 extends over 12 amino acids. CDR1 and CDR2 (germline): LNHDA, SQIVND (reference sequence). Here the CDR3 reads CASSLGQGTPYF. CDR3 DNA: TGTGCCAGTAGTTTGGGACAGGGGACGCCCTACTTC.

The rearrangement joins TRBV12-3 or TRBV12-4 to TRBJ1-5, with D hard to call. This CDR3 is built from 11 residues. Trimming took off 5 bases at V and 8 bases at J, with 7 bases between the two ends. The DNA for the CDR3 is TGTGCCAGCAGTCTCGGAGAGCCCCAGCATTTT. This encodes CASSLGEPQHF.

The genes are TRBV7-2 and TRBJ1-6; D perhaps matches TRBD1 (5 bases). The CDR3 length is 15 residues. With 5 bases removed from V and 10 bases from J, the gap between germline ends came to 18 bases. Per germline, CDR1 SGHTA and CDR2 FQGNSA. The CDR3 DNA sequence: TGTGCCAGCAGCACCCACTCAGGGATTCGGTCACCCCTCCACTTT. Its translation is CASSTHSGIRSPLHF.

This clone was seen a few times. The gene calls are TRBV5-5 and TRBJ2-7, with D uncertain. The CDR3 extends over 15 amino acids. CDR1 is SGHKS, CDR2 YYEKEE, per germline (reference sequence). The V and J ends lost 0 bases and 1 base respectively, with 11 bases between them. The CDR3 DNA follows: TGTGCCAGCAGCTTGGAGGCGACGGAATCCTACGAGCAGTACTTC. Translation: CASSLEATESYEQYF.